What follows are 5 T cell receptor beta chains derived from one specimen sequenced in a study of cytomegalovirus exposure and HLA in healthy donors. Use of 60 Vbeta and 13 Jbeta primers characterized the PCR. The assay was immunoSEQ multiplex PCR, and TCRdb's table has in-frame clones only and misses some. Of about 110,000 clones in the sample, almost 75% are singletons; the top ten hold approximately 8%. Sequences were obtained from PBMCs. These receptors all come from a man aged 40-49 years in good health and CMV-seronegative.

This clone was seen a few times. The CDR3 protein is CASSPSGDYNEQFF. CDR3 nucleotides: TGTGCCAGCAGCCCTAGTGGAGACTACAATGAGCAGTTCTTC. V is TRBV7-9 and J is TRBJ2-1; D unresolved. There are 14 residues in the CDR3. CDR1 and CDR2 from the germline V gene are SEHNR and FQNEAQ (reference sequence). Trimming stripped 5 bases from V and 3 bases from J, with 11 bases between. The entire variable domain, with the rest obtained from reference TRBV7-9 and TRBJ2-1, is as follows: DTGVSQNPRHKITKRGQNVTFRCDPISEHNRLYWYRQTLGQGPEFLTYFQNEAQLEKSRLLSDRFSAERPKGSFSTLEIQRTEQGDSAMYLCASSPSGDYNEQFFGPGTRLTVL.

In its sample, this clone was seen a few times. The chain has TRBV9 and TRBJ1-5; perhaps TRBD1 as D (5 bases). Deletions cut 0 bases from V and 4 bases from J, with 8 bases between. The CDR3 has 14 residues. Germline values: CDR1 SGDLS, CDR2 YYNGEE. In DNA, the CDR3 is TGTGCCAGCAGCGTAGGGTCAGGGAATCAGCCCCAGCATTTT. Protein sequence: CASSVGSGNQPQHF. Full variable domain (rest looked up from reference TRBV9 and TRBJ1-5): DSGVTQTPKHLITATGQRVTLRCSPRSGDLSVYWYQQSLDQGLQFLIQYYNGEERAKGNILERFSAQQFPDLHSELNLSSLELGDSALYFCASSVGSGNQPQHFGDGTRLSIL.

V gene TRBV6-5 combines with J gene TRBJ1-1, with TRBD1 matching 9 bases. This CDR3 contains 14 residues. The V and J ends lost 6 bases and 7 bases, in that order; junction bases with no gene match: 9. CDR1 and CDR2 from the germline V gene are MNHEY and SVGAGI. The CDR3 sequence is CASSPTGGWGEAFF. The CDR3 nucleotides read TGTGCCAGCAGCCCAACAGGGGGCTGGGGTGAAGCTTTCTTT.

This rearrangement joins TRBV29-1 to TRBJ2-5, with 8 bases aligning to TRBD2. The CDR3 is made up of 17 amino acids. CDR1 is SQVTM and CDR2 is ANQGSEA in the germline V gene. The ends lost 3 bases at V and 5 bases at J; junction bases unmatched: 17. This CDR3 reads CSVDPGGALLRLETQYF. The CDR3 coding sequence is TGCAGCGTTGACCCGGGGGGGGCGCTTTTAAGGCTGGAGACCCAGTACTTC.

The CDR3, as DNA: TGTGCCAGCAGCGTGTCCCCCTCCAGCGAGTACGAGCAGTACTTC. As protein: CASSVSPSSEYEQYF. J is TRBJ2-7 and V is TRBV9, with unresolved D. V dropped 2 bases and J dropped 4 bases, with 16 bases sitting between them. Germline CDR1 and CDR2: SGDLS and YYNGEE. The CDR3 covers 15 residues.